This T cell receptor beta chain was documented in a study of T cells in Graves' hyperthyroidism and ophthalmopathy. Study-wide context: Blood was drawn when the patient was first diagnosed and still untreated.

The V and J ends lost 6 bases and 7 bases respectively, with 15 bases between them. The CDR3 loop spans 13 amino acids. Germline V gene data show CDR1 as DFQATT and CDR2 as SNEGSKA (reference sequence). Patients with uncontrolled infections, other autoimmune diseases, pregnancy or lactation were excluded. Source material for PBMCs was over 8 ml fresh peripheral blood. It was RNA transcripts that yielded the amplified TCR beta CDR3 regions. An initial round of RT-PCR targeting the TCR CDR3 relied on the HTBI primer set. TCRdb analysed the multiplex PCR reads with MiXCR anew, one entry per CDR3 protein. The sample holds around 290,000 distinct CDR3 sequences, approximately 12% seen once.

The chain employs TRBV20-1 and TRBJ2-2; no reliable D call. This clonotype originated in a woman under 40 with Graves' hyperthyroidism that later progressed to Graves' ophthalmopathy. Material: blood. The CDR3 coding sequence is TGCAGTGCCACCGGACCTCCCGGCGGGGAGCTGTTTTTT. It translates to CSATGPPGGELFF.